This TCR beta chain derives from a study of blood T cell repertoires in COVID-19. About the research overall: The samples span acute and convalescent COVID-19 from the United States, Italy and Spain. Nucleic acid was either cDNA or gDNA, and it came from T cells, B-cell-depleted T cells, or PBMCs.

The length of the CDR3 is 16 residues. Trimming took 5 bases from V and 5 from J; bases not matched to a gene: 9. CDR1 is SGHDT, CDR2 YYEEEE, per germline. Data came from immunoSEQ multiplex PCR; TCRdb stores just in-frame clones and leaves some out. The data hold over 95,000 clones, with approximately 89% observed a single time. The specimen was peripheral blood. This clonotype was sampled from a woman in her sixties or seventies with COVID-19, enrolled during active disease. The J gene is TRBJ1-5, the V gene TRBV5-6; the match to TRBD1 covers 11 bases. CDR3 amino acids: CASSRGQGAWDQPQHF. In DNA form, the CDR3 reads TGTGCCAGCAGTCGTGGACAGGGGGCGTGGGATCAGCCCCAGCATTTT.